This is a list of T cell receptor beta chains from one sample in a study of blood T cell repertoires in COVID-19. Generated by immunoSEQ multiplex PCR, the TCRdb table keeps only in-frame clones and is missing some. This repertoire shows under 300,000 clones, around four fifths found once; its top ten account for more than 6%. Sequences were obtained from peripheral blood. The receptors stem from a woman aged 55-75 years with active or convalescent COVID-19. CDR3s include the opening cysteine and the closing phenylalanine or tryptophan. D genes are given only for firm matches. Clone size is shown for a subset of rows, as once, few, many or a class of expanded clone.

TRBD1,TRBV11-2,NA,TRBJ1-2,CASSLMDRIYGYTF,TGTGCCAGCAGCTTAATGGACAGGATCTATGGCTACACCTTC
NA,TRBV29-1,many,TRBJ1-1,CSVDGEGTEAFF,TGCAGCGTTGACGGGGAAGGCACTGAAGCTTTCTTT
TRBD1,TRBV30,NA,TRBJ2-7,CAWTLTGARPLEQYF,TGTGCCTGGACCCTGACAGGGGCCAGACCTTTGGAGCAGTACTTC
NA,TRBV14,NA,TRBJ1-1,CASSQDQGYEGTEAFF,TGTGCCAGCAGCCAAGATCAGGGGTACGAGGGAACTGAAGCTTTCTTT
TRBD1,TRBV18,NA,TRBJ2-7,CASSPGQGAEQYF,TGTGCCAGCTCACCGGGACAGGGTGCCGAGCAGTACTTC
TRBD2,TRBV28,NA,TRBJ2-3,CASSLFSTSGGPTDTQYF,TGTGCCAGCAGTTTATTTTCCACTAGCGGGGGGCCCACAGATACGCAGTATTTT
NA,TRBV14,NA,TRBJ2-5,CASSRQGQETQYF,TGTGCCAGCAGCCGCCAGGGCCAAGAGACCCAGTACTTC
NA,TRBV10-2,NA,TRBJ2-7,CASSDREPYEQYF,TGCGCCAGCAGTGACAGGGAACCCTACGAGCAGTACTTC
TRBD1,TRBV27,few,TRBJ1-1,CASSRDRGHTEAFF,TGTGCCAGCAGCCGCGACAGGGGCCACACTGAAGCTTTCTTT
TRBD1,TRBV11-3,once,TRBJ2-2,CASSLDPTGSAGELFF,TGTGCCAGCAGCTTAGACCCGACAGGGTCTGCCGGGGAGCTGTTTTTT